This TCR beta chain is drawn from a study of CXCR3-negative and CXCR3-positive naive CD8 T cells. Turning to the study itself: The libraries together contributed 110 million to 150 million TRB reads, each supplying about 1.5 +/- 0.3 million. Study-wide results and caveats: The level of CXCR3 expression partially decreased after cryopreservation; the majority of assays used fresh PBMCs. TCR interaction strength was inferred from TRB CDR3 physicochemistry, as CD5 matched across naive subsets.

Via 5' RACE with UMI labels, TRB cDNA libraries were prepared. TCRdb re-called the 5' RACE reads; one entry per CDR3 protein, DNA not given. Its table lists approximately 3,400 distinct CDR3 sequences. This clonotype counts as medium-sized by frequency. Its antigen is as yet unknown. This CDR3 region has 14 residues. CDR1 and CDR2 from the germline V gene are SQVTM and ANQGSEA. The V call is TRBV29-1, the J call TRBJ1-5; lacking DNA, the TRBD1 call made by TCRdb goes unchecked. The specimen was naive CXCR3- CD8+ T cells from blood. Specified subset: CD45RO-CCR7+CD27+CD95- naive CD8+ T cells lacking CXCR3 (TNR3-). This clonotype was sampled from a human donor in good health. Some clones in this sample may be carry-over from other donors' samples. This chain's CDR3 is CSVEGGTDNQPQHF.